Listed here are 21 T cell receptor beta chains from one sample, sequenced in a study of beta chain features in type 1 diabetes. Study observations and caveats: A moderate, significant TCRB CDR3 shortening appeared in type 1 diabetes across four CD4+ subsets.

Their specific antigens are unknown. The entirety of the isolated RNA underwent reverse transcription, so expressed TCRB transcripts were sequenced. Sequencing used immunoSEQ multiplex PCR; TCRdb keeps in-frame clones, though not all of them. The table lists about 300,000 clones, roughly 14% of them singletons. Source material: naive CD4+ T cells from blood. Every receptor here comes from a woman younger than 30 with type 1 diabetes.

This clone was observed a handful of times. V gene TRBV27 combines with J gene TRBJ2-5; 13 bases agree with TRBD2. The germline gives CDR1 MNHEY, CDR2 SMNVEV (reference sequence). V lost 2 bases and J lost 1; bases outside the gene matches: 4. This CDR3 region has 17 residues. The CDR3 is CASSLGLAGVIQETQYF. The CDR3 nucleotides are TGTGCCAGCAGTTTAGGACTAGCGGGAGTCATCCAAGAGACCCAGTACTTC.

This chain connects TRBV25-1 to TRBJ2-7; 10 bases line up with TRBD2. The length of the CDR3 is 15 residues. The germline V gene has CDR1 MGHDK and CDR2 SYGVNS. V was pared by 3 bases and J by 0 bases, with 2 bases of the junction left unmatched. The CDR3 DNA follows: TGTGCCAGCAGTGAGTCTAGCGGGAGCTCCTACGAGCAGTACTTC. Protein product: CASSESSGSSYEQYF.

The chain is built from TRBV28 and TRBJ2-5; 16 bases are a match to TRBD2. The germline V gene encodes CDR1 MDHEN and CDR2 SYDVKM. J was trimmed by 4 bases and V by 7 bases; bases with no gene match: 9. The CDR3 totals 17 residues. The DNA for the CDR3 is TGTGCCAGCACCTTACCCGGGACTAGCGGGAGGGGAGAGACCCAGTACTTC. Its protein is CASTLPGTSGRGETQYF.

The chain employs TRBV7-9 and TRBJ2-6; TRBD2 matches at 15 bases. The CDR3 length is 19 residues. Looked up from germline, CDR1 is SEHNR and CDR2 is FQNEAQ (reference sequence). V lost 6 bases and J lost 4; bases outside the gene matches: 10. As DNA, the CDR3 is TGTGCCAGCAGATTTGGACTAGCGGGAGGGCCGCTGGGGGCCAACGTCCTGACTTTC. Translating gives CASRFGLAGGPLGANVLTF.

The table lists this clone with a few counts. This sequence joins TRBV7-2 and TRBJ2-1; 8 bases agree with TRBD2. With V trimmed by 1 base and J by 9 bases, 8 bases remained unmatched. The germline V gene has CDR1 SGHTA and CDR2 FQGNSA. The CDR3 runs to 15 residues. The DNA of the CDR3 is TGTGCCAGCAGCTTAGGAGCGGGAGTGCAGGGTGAGCAGTTCTTC. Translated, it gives CASSLGAGVQGEQFF. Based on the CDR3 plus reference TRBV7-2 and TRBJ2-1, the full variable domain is GAGVSQSPSNKVTEKGKDVELRCDPISGHTALYWYRQSLGQGLEFLIYFQGNSAPDKSGLPSDRFSAERTGGSVSTLTIQRTQQEDSAVYLCASSLGAGVQGEQFFGPGTRLTVL.

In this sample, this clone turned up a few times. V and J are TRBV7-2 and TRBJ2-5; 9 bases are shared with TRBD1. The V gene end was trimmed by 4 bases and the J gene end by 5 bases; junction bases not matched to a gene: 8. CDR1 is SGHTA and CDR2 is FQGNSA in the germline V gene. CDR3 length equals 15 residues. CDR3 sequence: CASSSQGAVGETQYF. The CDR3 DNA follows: TGTGCCAGCAGCTCACAGGGGGCTGTGGGGGAGACCCAGTACTTC.

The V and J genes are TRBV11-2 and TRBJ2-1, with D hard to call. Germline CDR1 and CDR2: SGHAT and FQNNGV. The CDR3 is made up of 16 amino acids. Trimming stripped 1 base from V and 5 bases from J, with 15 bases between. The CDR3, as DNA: TGTGCCAGCAGCTTAGGCCTAAAGAGGAAAAACAATGAGCAGTTCTTC. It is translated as CASSLGLKRKNNEQFF.

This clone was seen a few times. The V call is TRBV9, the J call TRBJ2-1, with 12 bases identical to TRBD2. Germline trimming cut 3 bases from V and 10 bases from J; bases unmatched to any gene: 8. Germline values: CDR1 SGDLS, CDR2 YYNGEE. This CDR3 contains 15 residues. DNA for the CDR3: TGTGCCAGCAGCGGTTGGCTAGCGGGAGGGGGCGAGCAGTTCTTC. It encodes CASSGWLAGGGEQFF.

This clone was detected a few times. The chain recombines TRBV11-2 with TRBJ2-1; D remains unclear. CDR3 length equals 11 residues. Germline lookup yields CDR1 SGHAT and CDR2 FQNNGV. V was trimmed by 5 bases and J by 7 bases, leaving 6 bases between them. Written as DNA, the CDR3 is TGTGCCAGCAGCCCCCCAAATGAGCAGTTCTTC. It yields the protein CASSPPNEQFF. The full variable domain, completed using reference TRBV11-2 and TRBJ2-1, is EAGVAQSPRYKIIEKRQSVAFWCNPISGHATLYWYQQILGQGPKLLIQFQNNGVVDDSQLPKDRFSAERLKGVDSTLKIQPAKLEDSAVYLCASSPPNEQFFGPGTRLTVL.

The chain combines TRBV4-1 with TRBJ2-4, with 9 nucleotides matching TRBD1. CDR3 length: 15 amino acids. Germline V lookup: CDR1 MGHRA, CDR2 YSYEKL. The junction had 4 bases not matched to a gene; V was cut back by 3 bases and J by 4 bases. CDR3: CASSQAGTGKNIQYF. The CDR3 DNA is TGCGCCAGCAGCCAGGCCGGGACAGGGAAAAACATTCAGTACTTC.

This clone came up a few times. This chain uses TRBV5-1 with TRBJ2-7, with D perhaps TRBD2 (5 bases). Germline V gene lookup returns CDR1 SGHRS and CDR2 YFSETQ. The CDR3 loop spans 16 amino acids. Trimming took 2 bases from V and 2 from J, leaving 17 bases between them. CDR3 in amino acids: CASSLNGGGSAYEQYF. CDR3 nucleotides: TGCGCCAGCAGCTTAAACGGCGGAGGCAGCGCCTACGAGCAGTACTTC.

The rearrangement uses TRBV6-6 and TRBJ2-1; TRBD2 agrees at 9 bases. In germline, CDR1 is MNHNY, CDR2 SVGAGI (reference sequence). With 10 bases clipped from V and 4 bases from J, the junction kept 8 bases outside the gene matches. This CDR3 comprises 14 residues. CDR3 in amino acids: CAIEREDVYNEQFF. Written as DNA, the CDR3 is TGTGCCATAGAGCGGGAGGACGTTTACAATGAGCAGTTCTTC.

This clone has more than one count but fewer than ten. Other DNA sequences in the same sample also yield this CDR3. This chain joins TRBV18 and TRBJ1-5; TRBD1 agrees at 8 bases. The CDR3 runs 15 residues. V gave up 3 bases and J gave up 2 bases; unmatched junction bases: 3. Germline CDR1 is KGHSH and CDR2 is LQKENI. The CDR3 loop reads CASSPSTGGNQPQHF. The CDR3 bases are TGTGCCAGCTCACCCTCGACAGGGGGCAATCAGCCCCAGCATTTT.

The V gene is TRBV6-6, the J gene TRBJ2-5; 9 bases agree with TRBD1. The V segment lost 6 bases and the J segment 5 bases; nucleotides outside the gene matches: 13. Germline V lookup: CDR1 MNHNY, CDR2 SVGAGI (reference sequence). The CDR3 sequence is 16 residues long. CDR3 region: CASRSPSGTGRETQYF. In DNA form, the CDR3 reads TGTGCCAGCAGATCCCCCTCCGGGACAGGGAGGGAGACCCAGTACTTC.

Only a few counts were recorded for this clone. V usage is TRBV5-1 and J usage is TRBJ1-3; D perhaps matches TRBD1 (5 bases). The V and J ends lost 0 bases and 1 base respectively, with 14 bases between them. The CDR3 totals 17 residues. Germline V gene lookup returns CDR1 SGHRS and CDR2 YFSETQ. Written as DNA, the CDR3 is TGCGCCAGCAGCTTGGAAGGTCAGGGAATGTCTGGAAACACCATATATTTT. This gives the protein CASSLEGQGMSGNTIYF.

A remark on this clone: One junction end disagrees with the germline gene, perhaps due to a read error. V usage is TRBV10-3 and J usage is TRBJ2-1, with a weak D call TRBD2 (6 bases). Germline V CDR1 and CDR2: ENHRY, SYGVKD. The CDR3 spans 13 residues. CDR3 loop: CAISRDSHNEQFF. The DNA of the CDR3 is TGTGCCATCAGTCGGGACTCCCACAATGAGCAGTTCTTC.

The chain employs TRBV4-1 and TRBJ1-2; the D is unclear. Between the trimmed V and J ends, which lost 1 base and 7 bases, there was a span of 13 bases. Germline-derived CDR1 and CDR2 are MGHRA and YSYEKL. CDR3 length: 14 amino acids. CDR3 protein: CASSQGEEGFGYTF. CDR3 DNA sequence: TGCGCCAGCAGCCAAGGGGAGGAGGGATTTGGCTACACCTTC.

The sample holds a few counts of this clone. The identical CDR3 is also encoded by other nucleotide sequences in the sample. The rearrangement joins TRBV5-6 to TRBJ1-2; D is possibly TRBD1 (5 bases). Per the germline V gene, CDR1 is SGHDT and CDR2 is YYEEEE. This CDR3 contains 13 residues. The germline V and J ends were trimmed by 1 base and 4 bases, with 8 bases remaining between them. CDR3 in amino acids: CASSLRGLYGYTF. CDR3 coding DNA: TGTGCCAGCAGCTTGAGGGGTCTCTATGGCTACACCTTC.

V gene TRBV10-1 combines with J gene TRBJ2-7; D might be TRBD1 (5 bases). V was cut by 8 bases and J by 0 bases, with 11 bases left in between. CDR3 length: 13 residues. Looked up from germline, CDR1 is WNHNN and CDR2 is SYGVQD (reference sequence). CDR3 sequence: CASQTDSSYEQYF. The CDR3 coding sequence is TGCGCCAGCCAAACCGACAGCTCCTACGAGCAGTACTTC.

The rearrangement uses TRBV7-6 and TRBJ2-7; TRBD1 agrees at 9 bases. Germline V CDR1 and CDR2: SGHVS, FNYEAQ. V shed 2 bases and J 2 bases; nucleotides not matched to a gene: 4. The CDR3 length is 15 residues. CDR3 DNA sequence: TGTGCCAGCAGCTTAAGGACAGGGGTTACCTACGAGCAGTACTTC. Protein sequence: CASSLRTGVTYEQYF.

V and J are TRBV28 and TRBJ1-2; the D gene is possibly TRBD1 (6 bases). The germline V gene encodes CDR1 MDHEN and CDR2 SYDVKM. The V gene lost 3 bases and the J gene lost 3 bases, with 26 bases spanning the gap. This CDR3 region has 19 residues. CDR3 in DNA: TGTGCCAGCAGTTTTGTCGGGCGGGGGCAGAGGCCGCAGGACTATGGCTACACCTTC. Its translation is CASSFVGRGQRPQDYGYTF.